The TCR beta chain under discussion was sequenced for a study of blood T cell repertoires in COVID-19. Study details: The United States, Italy and Spain supplied acute and convalescent COVID-19 samples. Sources were T cells, B-cell-depleted T cells, or PBMCs; the material itself was cDNA or gDNA.

Germline V gene data show CDR1 as SGHTS and CDR2 as YDEGEE. The J segment lost 6 bases and the V segment lost 3 bases, leaving 8 bases of the junction unmatched. The CDR3 is 14 amino acids. Points on this clone: At the DNA level, this CDR3 is encoded by other sequences in the same sample as well.

TCRdb's table, derived via immunoSEQ multiplex PCR, lists solely in-frame clones and lacks some. The data hold about 110,000 clones, with about 85% observed a single time. Material for sequencing was peripheral blood. The TCR was taken from a human donor in a cohort sampled during active COVID-19. The V gene is TRBV5-8, the J gene TRBJ2-7; 8 bases align to TRBD1. CDR3 protein: CASSSRDRGPEQYF. Here the CDR3 DNA reads TGTGCCAGCAGCTCCCGAGACAGGGGACCCGAGCAGTACTTC.